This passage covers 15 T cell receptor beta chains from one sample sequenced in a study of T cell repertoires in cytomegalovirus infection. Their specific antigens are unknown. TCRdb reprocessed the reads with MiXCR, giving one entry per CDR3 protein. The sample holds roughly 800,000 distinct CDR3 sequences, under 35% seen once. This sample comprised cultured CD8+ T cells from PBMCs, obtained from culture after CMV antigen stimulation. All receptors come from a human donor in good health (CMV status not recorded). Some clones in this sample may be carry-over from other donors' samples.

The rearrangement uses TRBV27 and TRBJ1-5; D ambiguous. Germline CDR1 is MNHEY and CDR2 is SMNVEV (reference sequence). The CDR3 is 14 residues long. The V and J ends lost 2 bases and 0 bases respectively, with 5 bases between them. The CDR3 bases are TGTGCCAGCAGTTTAAGCCCTAGCAATCAGCCCCAGCATTTT. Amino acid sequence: CASSLSPSNQPQHF.

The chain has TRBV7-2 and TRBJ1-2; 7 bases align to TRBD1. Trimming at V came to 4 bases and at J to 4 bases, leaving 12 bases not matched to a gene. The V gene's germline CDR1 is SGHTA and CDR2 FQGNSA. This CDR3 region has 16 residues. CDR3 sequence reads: CASSWRQGQTSYGYTF. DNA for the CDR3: TGTGCCAGCAGCTGGAGACAGGGCCAAACGAGCTATGGCTACACCTTC.

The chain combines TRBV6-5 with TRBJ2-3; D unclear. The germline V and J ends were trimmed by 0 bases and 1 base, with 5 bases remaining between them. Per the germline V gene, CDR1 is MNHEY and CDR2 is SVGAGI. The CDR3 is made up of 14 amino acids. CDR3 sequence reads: CASSYSLRTDTQYF. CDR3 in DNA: TGTGCCAGCAGTTACTCACTTCGCACAGATACGCAGTATTTT.

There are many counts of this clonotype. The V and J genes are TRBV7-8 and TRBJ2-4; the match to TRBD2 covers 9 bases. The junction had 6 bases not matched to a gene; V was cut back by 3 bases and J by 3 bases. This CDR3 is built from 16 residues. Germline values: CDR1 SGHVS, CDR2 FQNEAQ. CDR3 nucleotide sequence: TGTGCCAGCAGCTTCGCGCTAGCGGGGATCAAAAACATTCAGTACTTC. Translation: CASSFALAGIKNIQYF.

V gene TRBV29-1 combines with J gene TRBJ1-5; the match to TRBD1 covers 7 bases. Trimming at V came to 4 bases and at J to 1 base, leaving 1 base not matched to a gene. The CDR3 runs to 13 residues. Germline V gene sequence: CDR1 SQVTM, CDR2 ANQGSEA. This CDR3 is CSVARGSNQPQHF. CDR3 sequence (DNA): TGCAGCGTTGCCAGGGGGAGCAATCAGCCCCAGCATTTT.

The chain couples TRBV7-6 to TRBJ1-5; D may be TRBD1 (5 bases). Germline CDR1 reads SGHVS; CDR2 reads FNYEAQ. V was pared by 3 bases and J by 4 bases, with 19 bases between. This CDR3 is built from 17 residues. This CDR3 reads CASSLDSQGALNQPQHF. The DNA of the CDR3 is TGTGCCAGCAGCTTGGATAGTCAGGGAGCACTTAATCAGCCCCAGCATTTT.

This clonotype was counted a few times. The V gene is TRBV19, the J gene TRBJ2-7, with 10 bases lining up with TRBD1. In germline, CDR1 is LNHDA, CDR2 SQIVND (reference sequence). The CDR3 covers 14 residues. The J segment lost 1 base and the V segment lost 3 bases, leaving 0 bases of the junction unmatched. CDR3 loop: CASSMDRGSYEQYF. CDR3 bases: TGTGCCAGTAGTATGGACAGGGGGTCCTACGAGCAGTACTTC.

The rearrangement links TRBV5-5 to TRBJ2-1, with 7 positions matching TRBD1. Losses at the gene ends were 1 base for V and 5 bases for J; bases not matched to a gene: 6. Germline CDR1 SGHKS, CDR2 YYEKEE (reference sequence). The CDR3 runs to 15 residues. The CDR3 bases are TGTGCCAGCAGCTTGCTTCAGGGGGTAAACAATGAGCAGTTCTTC. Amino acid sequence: CASSLLQGVNNEQFF.

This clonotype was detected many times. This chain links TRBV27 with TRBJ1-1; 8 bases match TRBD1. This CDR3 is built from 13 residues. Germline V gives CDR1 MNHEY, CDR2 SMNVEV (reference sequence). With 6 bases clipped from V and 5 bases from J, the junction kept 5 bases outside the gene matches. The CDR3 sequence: CASRLTGGTEAFF. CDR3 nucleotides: TGTGCCAGCAGGCTAACAGGGGGTACTGAAGCTTTCTTT.

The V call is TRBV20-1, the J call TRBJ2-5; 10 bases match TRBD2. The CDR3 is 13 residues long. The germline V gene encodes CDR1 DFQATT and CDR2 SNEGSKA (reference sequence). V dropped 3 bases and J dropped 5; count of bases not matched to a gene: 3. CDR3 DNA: TGCAGTGCTAGGGGGACTAGCGTCGAGACCCAGTACTTC. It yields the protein CSARGTSVETQYF.

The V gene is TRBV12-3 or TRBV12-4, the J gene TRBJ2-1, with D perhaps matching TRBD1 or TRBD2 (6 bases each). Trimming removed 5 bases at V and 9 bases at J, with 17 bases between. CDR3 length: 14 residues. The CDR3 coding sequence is TGTGCCAGCAGTGTACGGGGGCCCCACAGTGAGCAGTTCTTC. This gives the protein CASSVRGPHSEQFF.

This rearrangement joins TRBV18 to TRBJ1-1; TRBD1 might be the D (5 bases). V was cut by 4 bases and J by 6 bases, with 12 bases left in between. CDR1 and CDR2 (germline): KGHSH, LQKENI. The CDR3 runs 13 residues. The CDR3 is CASSLGDGAEAFF. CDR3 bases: TGTGCCAGCTCACTCGGGGACGGGGCTGAAGCTTTCTTT.

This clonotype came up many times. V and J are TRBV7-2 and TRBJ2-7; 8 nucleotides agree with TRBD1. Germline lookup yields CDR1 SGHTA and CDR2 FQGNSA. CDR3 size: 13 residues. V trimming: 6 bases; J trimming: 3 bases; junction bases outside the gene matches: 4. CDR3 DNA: TGTGCCAGCAGACCGGGACAGGACTACGAGCAGTACTTC. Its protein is CASRPGQDYEQYF.

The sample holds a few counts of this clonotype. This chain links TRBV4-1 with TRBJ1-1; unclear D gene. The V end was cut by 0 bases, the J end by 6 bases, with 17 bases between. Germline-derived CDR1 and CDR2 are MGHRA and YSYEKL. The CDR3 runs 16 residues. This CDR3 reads CASSQDRGGWSSEAFF. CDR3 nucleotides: TGCGCCAGCAGCCAAGATCGGGGAGGGTGGTCCTCTGAAGCTTTCTTT.

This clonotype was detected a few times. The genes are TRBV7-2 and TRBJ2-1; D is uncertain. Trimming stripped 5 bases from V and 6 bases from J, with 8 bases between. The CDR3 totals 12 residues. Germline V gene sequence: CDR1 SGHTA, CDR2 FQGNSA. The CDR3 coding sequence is TGTGCCAGCAGCCGTTCAGCCAATGAGCAGTTCTTC. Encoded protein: CASSRSANEQFF.